The 25 T cell receptor beta chains listed next were all sequenced from one sample in a study of cytomegalovirus exposure and HLA in healthy donors. In the PCR, 60 Vbeta and 13 Jbeta primers were used. Using immunoSEQ multiplex PCR, the repertoire was profiled, and TCRdb retains in-frame clones only, with some absent. The sample includes 130,000 to 150,000 clones, almost 80% of them seen just once. Sequencing was done on a sample of PBMCs. The source is a woman aged 30 to 39 in good health and CMV-seronegative.

The chain links TRBV7-9 to TRBJ1-2; D is perhaps TRBD1 (6 bases). V was pared by 2 bases and J by 6 bases, with 16 bases between. CDR3 length: 15 residues. Germline-derived CDR1 and CDR2 are SEHNR and FQNEAQ (reference sequence). The CDR3 nucleotides read TGTGCCAGCAGCTTAATGGGGGCAGGGGCGCATGGCTACACCTTC. Residues: CASSLMGAGAHGYTF.

V is TRBV5-1 and J is TRBJ1-1; possibly TRBD1 for D (5 bases). V lost 0 bases and J lost 5, with 11 bases in between. Germline values: CDR1 SGHRS, CDR2 YFSETQ. There are 14 residues in the CDR3. The CDR3 DNA sequence: TGCGCCAGCAGCTTGGGGGACGGGGGGACTGAAGCTTTCTTT. Translated, it gives CASSLGDGGTEAFF.

The chain couples TRBV20-1 to TRBJ1-2; possible D gene TRBD1, 6 bases. The CDR3 is 11 amino acids. Looked up from germline, CDR1 is DFQATT and CDR2 is SNEGSKA (reference sequence). V was pared by 6 bases and J by 6 bases, with 11 bases between. In DNA form, the CDR3 reads TGCAGTGCCGAGGACAGCAATGGCTACACCTTC. The encoded protein is CSAEDSNGYTF.

This clone was observed once. This chain joins TRBV4-1 and TRBJ2-5; TRBD1 matches 10 bases. The CDR3 is made up of 15 amino acids. The trim removed 0 bases at V and 4 bases at J, leaving 2 bases unmatched. Germline values: CDR1 MGHRA, CDR2 YSYEKL. The CDR3 region has the DNA TGCGCCAGCAGCCAAGATGGACAGGGGGGAGAGACCCAGTACTTC. It encodes CASSQDGQGGETQYF.

This chain connects TRBV30 to TRBJ2-5; 13 nucleotides align to TRBD2. V shed 5 bases and J 2 bases; nucleotides not matched to a gene: 8. CDR3 length: 16 residues. Germline lookup yields CDR1 GTSNPN and CDR2 SVGIG (reference sequence). CDR3 amino acids: CAWGLRTSGGQETQYF. Written as DNA, the CDR3 is TGTGCCTGGGGCTTACGGACTAGCGGGGGACAAGAGACCCAGTACTTC.

This chain links TRBV10-2 with TRBJ2-7; D unresolved. Germline loops: CDR1 WSHSY, CDR2 SAAADI. This CDR3 region has 13 residues. Trimming took 5 bases from V and 4 from J, leaving 12 bases between them. The CDR3 DNA sequence: TGCGCCAGCAGTCCCCGCCCAGATTACGAGCAGTACTTC. Its protein is CASSPRPDYEQYF.

This chain connects TRBV30 to TRBJ2-1; maybe TRBD2 (5 bases). V lost 2 bases and J lost 7, with 12 bases in between. The CDR3 runs to 13 residues. CDR1 is GTSNPN and CDR2 is SVGIG in the germline V gene (reference sequence). The DNA of the CDR3 is TGTGCCTGGAGTCCCCCGGGGTATAATGAGCAGTTCTTC. It yields the protein CAWSPPGYNEQFF.

The chain recombines TRBV5-4 with TRBJ1-2; possibly TRBD1 for D (5 bases). Germline assignment: CDR1 SGHNT and CDR2 YYREEE (reference sequence). Trimming took 4 bases from V and 7 from J, leaving 23 bases between them. The CDR3 sequence is 16 residues long. The chain's CDR3 is CASSTLDTSGTIGYTF. CDR3 coding DNA: TGTGCCAGCAGCACGTTGGACACATCGGGTACTATTGGCTACACCTTC. Based on the CDR3 plus reference TRBV5-4 and TRBJ1-2, the full variable domain is ETGVTQSPTHLIKTRGQQVTLRCSSQSGHNTVSWYQQALGQGPQFIFQYYREEENGRGNFPPRFSGLQFPNYSSELNVNALELDDSALYLCASSTLDTSGTIGYTFGSGTRLTVV.

The rearrangement joins TRBV7-9 to TRBJ1-2, with D possibly matching TRBD1 (5 bases). The CDR3 spans 16 residues. Trimming removed 1 base from V and 7 bases from J, with 19 bases in between. The germline V gene encodes CDR1 SEHNR and CDR2 FQNEAQ (reference sequence). The CDR3 spells CASSLGFGQGLGGYTF. CDR3 nucleotide sequence: TGTGCCAGCAGCTTAGGGTTCGGACAAGGGCTGGGTGGCTACACCTTC.

The CDR3 bases are TGTGCCAGCAGCTGGGACAGCCTAACGGCTGAAGCTTTCTTT. It specifies CASSWDSLTAEAFF. The genes are TRBV5-6 and TRBJ1-1; 7 nucleotides align to TRBD1. The CDR3 spans 14 residues. From germline, CDR1 is SGHDT and CDR2 YYEEEE. Unmatched junction bases numbered 8, after V lost 3 bases and J lost 6 bases.

The chain uses TRBV6-5 and TRBJ2-2; 7 nucleotides agree with TRBD1. Looked up from germline, CDR1 is MNHEY and CDR2 is SVGAGI. The CDR3 is 14 amino acids. V shed 7 bases and J 0 bases; nucleotides not matched to a gene: 2. The CDR3 sequence: CASKGQSNTGELFF. The CDR3 DNA sequence: TGTGCCAGCAAGGGACAGTCGAACACCGGGGAGCTGTTTTTT.

The V call is TRBV19, the J call TRBJ2-3; D remains ambiguous. CDR3 length: 12 residues. From germline, CDR1 is LNHDA and CDR2 SQIVND (reference sequence). Trimming stripped 6 bases from V and 3 bases from J, with 7 bases between. CDR3 protein: CASSSPTDTQYF. Written as DNA, the CDR3 is TGTGCCAGTAGCTCCCCTACAGATACGCAGTATTTT.

This clone was recorded only once. The chain joins TRBV7-9 to TRBJ1-6; D remains ambiguous. The ends were cut back, 8 bases at V and 9 bases at J, with 14 bases in the middle. CDR1 SEHNR and CDR2 FQNEAQ come from the germline V gene (reference sequence). The CDR3 is made up of 13 amino acids. The CDR3 nucleotides read TGTGCCAGCGGAGAAAGAACAAGTTCACCCCTCCACTTT. Protein product: CASGERTSSPLHF.

The V gene is TRBV6-5, the J gene TRBJ1-4, with 9 bases aligning to TRBD1. This CDR3 is built from 14 residues. V was clipped by 6 bases and J by 7 bases; unmatched bases: 6. Per germline, CDR1 MNHEY and CDR2 SVGAGI. Here the CDR3 reads CASRDRGVGEKLFF. The CDR3 nucleotides read TGTGCCAGCAGAGACAGGGGGGTTGGTGAAAAACTGTTTTTT.

This chain joins TRBV27 and TRBJ2-7; 7 nucleotides line up with TRBD1. The CDR3 covers 11 residues. Germline V gene lookup returns CDR1 MNHEY and CDR2 SMNVEV (reference sequence). V trimming: 7 bases; J trimming: 4 bases; junction bases outside the gene matches: 1. The CDR3 bases are TGTGCCAGCAACAGGGGTTACGAGCAGTACTTC. Amino acid sequence: CASNRGYEQYF.

The chain links TRBV5-4 to TRBJ1-1; a weak D match, TRBD1 (6 bases). Trimming shortened V by 4 bases and J by 2 bases, and 9 bases separated the two germline ends. Per the germline V gene, CDR1 is SGHNT and CDR2 is YYREEE (reference sequence). CDR3 length: 13 residues. CDR3 protein: CASSEDRNTEAFF. The CDR3 DNA sequence: TGTGCCAGCAGCGAGGACAGAAACACTGAAGCTTTCTTT.

The chain joins TRBV5-1 to TRBJ1-5; 9 positions agree with TRBD1. V was pared by 7 bases and J by 5 bases, with 7 bases of the junction left unmatched. This CDR3 region has 14 residues. Per the germline V gene, CDR1 is SGHRS and CDR2 is YFSETQ. The CDR3 DNA sequence: TGCGCCAGCCGGGACAGGGACGTGCATCAGCCCCAGCATTTT. Encoded protein: CASRDRDVHQPQHF.

The chain uses TRBV2 and TRBJ1-1; D remains unclear. CDR1 is SNHLY, CDR2 FYNNEI, per germline. The ends were cut back, 6 bases at V and 0 bases at J, with 5 bases in the middle. CDR3 length: 12 amino acids. CDR3 in DNA: TGTGCCAGCAGACTATTGAACACTGAAGCTTTCTTT. Translated: CASRLLNTEAFF.

This chain connects TRBV4-3 to TRBJ1-2; 9 bases fit TRBD1. V lost 1 base and J lost 5; bases outside the gene matches: 5. The CDR3 length is 15 residues. Germline V lookup: CDR1 LGHNA, CDR2 YSLEER. The CDR3 DNA follows: TGCGCCAGCAGCCAAGCCTCGACAGGGGGATATGGCTACACCTTC. This encodes CASSQASTGGYGYTF.

The sample holds a few counts of this clone. This CDR3 reads CASSLDRGPGTEAFF. CDR3 in DNA: TGTGCCAGCAGTCTAGACAGGGGGCCGGGCACTGAAGCTTTCTTT. V is TRBV27 and J is TRBJ1-1, with TRBD1 identical over 10 bases. Germline CDR1 MNHEY, CDR2 SMNVEV (reference sequence). The V and J ends lost 5 bases and 4 bases, in that order; junction bases with no gene match: 7. The CDR3 runs 15 residues.

This sequence joins TRBV4-2 and TRBJ2-3, with TRBD2 identical over 12 bases. J lost 0 bases, V lost 2 bases, and 12 bases had no gene match. Germline V gene data show CDR1 as LGHNA and CDR2 as YNFKEQ. The CDR3 loop spans 20 amino acids. Written as DNA, the CDR3 is TGTGCCAGCAGCCAAAAACCTAGCGGGGGGGCAATCATAAGCACAGATACGCAGTATTTT. Its translation: CASSQKPSGGAIISTDTQYF.

The chain uses TRBV10-1 and TRBJ2-2, with 8 bases aligning to TRBD2. The CDR3 is 14 amino acids. With V trimmed by 3 bases and J by 6 bases, 3 bases remained unmatched. CDR1 is WNHNN and CDR2 is SYGVQD in the germline V gene (reference sequence). CDR3 bases: TGCGCCAGCAGTGAAGCGGGGGAGGCCGGGGAGCTGTTTTTT. Protein: CASSEAGEAGELFF.

The rearrangement links TRBV6-6 to TRBJ1-2; TRBD1 matches at 11 bases. The CDR3 has 14 residues. The J segment lost 8 bases and the V segment lost 2 bases, leaving 4 bases of the junction unmatched. Germline V CDR1 and CDR2: MNHNY, SVGAGI (reference sequence). The CDR3 protein is CASSYEGQGEGYTF. CDR3 nucleotide sequence: TGTGCCAGCAGTTACGAGGGACAGGGGGAAGGCTACACCTTC.

The chain joins TRBV5-1 to TRBJ2-2; TRBD2 matches at 9 bases. The V segment lost 3 bases and the J segment 1 base; nucleotides outside the gene matches: 4. This CDR3 has 16 residues. Germline assignment: CDR1 SGHRS and CDR2 YFSETQ. As DNA, the CDR3 is TGCGCCAGCAGCTACTTACTAGCGGGGAACACCGGGGAGCTGTTTTTT. This codes for CASSYLLAGNTGELFF.

This chain uses TRBV9 with TRBJ2-7, with a tentative D call TRBD2 (5 bases). V was cut by 4 bases and J by 0 bases, with 14 bases left in between. CDR1 is SGDLS, CDR2 YYNGEE, per germline. This CDR3 contains 15 residues. The chain's CDR3 is CASSPGEAYSYEQYF. Written as DNA, the CDR3 is TGTGCCAGCAGCCCCGGGGAAGCGTACTCCTACGAGCAGTACTTC.